The subject of this entry is one T cell receptor (beta chain). PBMCs were isolated at a quantity of at least 6.5 million per sample. The sample belongs to a study of blood T cells in healthy people across ages. Together with a sample-barcoded 5' primer, a J-beta primer mix was included in a second PCR lasting roughly 6 to 12 cycles. TCRdb re-derived calls from the 5' RACE reads in MiXCR, one entry per CDR3 protein. The table includes over 700,000 distinct CDR3 sequences, roughly 53% detected once. V gave up 0 bases and J gave up 1 base; unmatched junction bases: 12. Germline loops: CDR1 MNHNS, CDR2 SASEGT. CDR3 length: 21 amino acids.

V gene TRBV6-1 combines with J gene TRBJ2-5, with 15 bases identical to TRBD2. The sequencing sample was made of blood. This receptor was obtained from a man older than 75 in good health. The CDR3 here is CASSEASFIPGLAGGQETQYF. The CDR3, as DNA: TGTGCCAGCAGTGAAGCCTCCTTTATCCCGGGACTAGCGGGAGGCCAAGAGACCCAGTACTTC.